The entry below gives a single T cell receptor beta chain sequence along with its context. This entry is derived from a study of cytomegalovirus exposure and HLA in healthy donors. Germline V gene lookup returns CDR1 SEHNR and CDR2 FQNEAQ (reference sequence). CDR3 length: 14 residues. V lost 1 base to trimming and J lost 3 bases, with 10 bases between them. The PCR employed 60 Vbeta primers together with 13 Jbeta primers. Some clones are missing from TCRdb's copy, which holds only in-frame ones; the method was immunoSEQ multiplex PCR. The data show about 120,000 clones, around four fifths seen once. Input material: PBMCs. The chain employs TRBV7-9 and TRBJ2-7; no clear D gene. The TCR sequence derives from a human donor in good health. The CDR3 spells CASSLDLQVYEQYF. CDR3 sequence (DNA): TGTGCCAGCAGCTTAGATCTTCAGGTCTACGAGCAGTACTTC. The complete variable domain, with remaining parts taken from reference TRBV7-9 and TRBJ2-7, reads DTGVSQNPRHKITKRGQNVTFRCDPISEHNRLYWYRQTLGQGPEFLTYFQNEAQLEKSRLLSDRFSAERPKGSFSTLEIQRTEQGDSAMYLCASSLDLQVYEQYFGPGTRLTVT.